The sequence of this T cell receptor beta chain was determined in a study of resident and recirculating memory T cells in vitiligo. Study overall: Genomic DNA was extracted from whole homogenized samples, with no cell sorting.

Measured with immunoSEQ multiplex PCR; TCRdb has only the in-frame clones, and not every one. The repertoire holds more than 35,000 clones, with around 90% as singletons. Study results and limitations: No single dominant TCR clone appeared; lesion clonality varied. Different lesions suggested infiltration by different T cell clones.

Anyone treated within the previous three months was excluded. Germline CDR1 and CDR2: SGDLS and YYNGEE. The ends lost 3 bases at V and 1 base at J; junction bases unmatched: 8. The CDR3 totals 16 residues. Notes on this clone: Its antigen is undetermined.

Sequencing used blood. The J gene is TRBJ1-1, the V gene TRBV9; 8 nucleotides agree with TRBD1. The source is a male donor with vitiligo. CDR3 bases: TGTGCCAGCAGCGCTCTTCCCGGGACAGGGAACACTGAAGCTTTCTTT. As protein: CASSALPGTGNTEAFF.